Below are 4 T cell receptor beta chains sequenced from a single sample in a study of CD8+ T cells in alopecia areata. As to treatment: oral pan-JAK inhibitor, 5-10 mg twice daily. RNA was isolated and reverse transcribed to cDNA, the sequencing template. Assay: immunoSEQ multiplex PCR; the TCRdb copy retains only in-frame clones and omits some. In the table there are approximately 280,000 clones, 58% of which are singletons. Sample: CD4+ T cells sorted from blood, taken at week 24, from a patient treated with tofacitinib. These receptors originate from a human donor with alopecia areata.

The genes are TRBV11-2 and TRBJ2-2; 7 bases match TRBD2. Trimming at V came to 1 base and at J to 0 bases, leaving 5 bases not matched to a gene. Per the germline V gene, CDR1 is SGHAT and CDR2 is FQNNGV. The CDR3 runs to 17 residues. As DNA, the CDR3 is TGTGCCAGCAGCTTAGGCAGACTAGCTTCGAACACCGGGGAGCTGTTTTTT. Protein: CASSLGRLASNTGELFF. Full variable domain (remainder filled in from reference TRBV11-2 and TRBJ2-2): EAGVAQSPRYKIIEKRQSVAFWCNPISGHATLYWYQQILGQGPKLLIQFQNNGVVDDSQLPKDRFSAERLKGVDSTLKIQPAKLEDSAVYLCASSLGRLASNTGELFFGEGSRLTVL.

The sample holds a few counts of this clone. CDR3 sequence reads: CASSSLAGAAGELFF. The CDR3 DNA is TGTGCCAGCAGCTCCTTAGCGGGGGCCGCCGGGGAGCTGTTTTTT. The chain is built from TRBV5-4 and TRBJ2-2; 9 positions match TRBD2. This CDR3 is 15 amino acids long. Unmatched junction bases numbered 6, after V lost 3 bases and J lost 6 bases. Germline V gene sequence: CDR1 SGHNT, CDR2 YYREEE (reference sequence).

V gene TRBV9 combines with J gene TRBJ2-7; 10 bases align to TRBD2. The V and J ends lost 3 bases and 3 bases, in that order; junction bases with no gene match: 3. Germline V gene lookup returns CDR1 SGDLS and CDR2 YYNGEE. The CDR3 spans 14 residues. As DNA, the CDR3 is TGTGCCAGCAGCGAGCGGACTAGCGGCTACGAGCAGTACTTC. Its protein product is CASSERTSGYEQYF.

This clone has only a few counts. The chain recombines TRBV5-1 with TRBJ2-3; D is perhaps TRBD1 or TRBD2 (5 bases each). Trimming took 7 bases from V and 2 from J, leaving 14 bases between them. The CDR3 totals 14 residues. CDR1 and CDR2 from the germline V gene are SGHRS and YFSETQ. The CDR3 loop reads CASARDHPTDTQYF. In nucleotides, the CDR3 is TGCGCCAGCGCGAGGGACCATCCCACAGATACGCAGTATTTT.